These 9 T cell receptor beta chains were sequenced from one sample in a study of neoadjuvant anti-PD-1 for oral cavity cancer. Produced via immunoSEQ multiplex PCR; TCRdb's table is partial and in-frame only. This table holds roughly 15,000 clones, less than 80% found once. The sample in question was PBMCs, obtained before nivolumab (anti-PD-1) treatment. These receptors were collected from a person between 35 and 79 years old with oral cavity squamous cell carcinoma.

This clone was counted between two and nine times. The chain joins TRBV27 to TRBJ1-2, with 11 bases lining up with TRBD1. The CDR3 runs to 17 residues. In germline, CDR1 is MNHEY, CDR2 SMNVEV (reference sequence). J gave up 7 bases and V 4 bases, and 14 bases lay outside the gene matches. CDR3 region: CASSSYLLGQGAGGYTF. CDR3 bases: TGTGCCAGCAGTTCATACCTTCTCGGACAGGGGGCCGGTGGCTACACCTTC.

The CDR3 here is CASREIGQGDEKLFF. The CDR3, as DNA: TGTGCCAGCAGGGAGATTGGACAGGGCGATGAAAAACTGTTTTTT. The chain uses TRBV7-9 and TRBJ1-4; TRBD1 aligns across 8 bases. Looked up from germline, CDR1 is SEHNR and CDR2 is FQNEAQ (reference sequence). Trimming took 6 bases from V and 6 from J; bases not matched to a gene: 9. The CDR3 spans 15 residues.

V and J are TRBV5-6 and TRBJ1-2, with D tentatively TRBD1 (5 bases). Germline V gene data show CDR1 as SGHDT and CDR2 as YYEEEE. Trimming left V 4 bases short and J 2 bases short, with 15 bases between. There are 15 residues in the CDR3. Here the CDR3 reads CASSQPGRGNYGYTF. In DNA form, the CDR3 reads TGTGCCAGCAGCCAACCGGGACGGGGGAACTATGGCTACACCTTC.

The gene calls are TRBV11-2 and TRBJ1-1; 7 bases agree with TRBD1. The CDR3 consists of 14 residues. Germline CDR1 SGHAT, CDR2 FQNNGV. The V and J ends lost 1 base and 1 base, in that order; junction bases with no gene match: 0. Written as DNA, the CDR3 is TGTGCCAGCAGCTTAGCAGGGGGGAACACTGAAGCTTTCTTT. Translated, it gives CASSLAGGNTEAFF.

The chain uses TRBV11-2 and TRBJ2-5, with D possibly being TRBD1 (7 bases). The V and J ends lost 0 bases and 5 bases respectively, with 13 bases between them. The CDR3 contains 15 residues. Germline CDR1 reads SGHAT; CDR2 reads FQNNGV. CDR3 loop: CASSLDQGGQETQYF. DNA for the CDR3: TGTGCCAGCAGCTTAGATCAGGGGGGTCAGGAGACCCAGTACTTC.

The chain couples TRBV27 to TRBJ2-3; D not resolved. The CDR3 extends over 16 amino acids. Between the trimmed V and J ends, which lost 3 bases and 11 bases, there was a span of 24 bases. CDR1 is MNHEY and CDR2 is SMNVEV in the germline V gene (reference sequence). The CDR3 DNA sequence: TGTGCCAGCAGTTTTGGGTGGCGGTCTCTAACGGGTGAGCAGTATTTT. Translating it yields CASSFGWRSLTGEQYF.

The rearrangement uses TRBV5-1 and TRBJ2-2; D is possibly TRBD1 (6 bases). The CDR3 is 17 amino acids. The ends were cut back, 1 base at V and 3 bases at J, with 16 bases in the middle. Per germline, CDR1 SGHRS and CDR2 YFSETQ. In DNA, the CDR3 is TGCGCCAGCAGCTTGAACTCCGGGACAATCGACACCGGGGAGCTGTTTTTT. Protein product: CASSLNSGTIDTGELFF.

J is TRBJ2-7 and V is TRBV5-1, with 11 bases identical to TRBD1. The CDR3 is made up of 18 amino acids. Trimming removed 5 bases from V and 1 base from J; junction bases left unmatched: 14. The germline gives CDR1 SGHRS, CDR2 YFSETQ. CDR3 DNA sequence: TGCGCCAGCAGTCGGACAGGGGGCGCAGCTTCTACTTCCTACGAGCAGTACTTC. As protein: CASSRTGGAASTSYEQYF. Variable domain in full (rest from reference TRBV5-1 and TRBJ2-7): KAGVTQTPRYLIKTRGQQVTLSCSPISGHRSVSWYQQTPGQGLQFLFEYFSETQRNKGNFPGRFSGRQFSNSRSEMNVSTLELGDSALYLCASSRTGGAASTSYEQYFGPGTRLTVT.

This chain connects TRBV4-2 to TRBJ1-1; unclear D gene. The germline V gene encodes CDR1 LGHNA and CDR2 YNFKEQ. The ends were cut back, 1 base at V and 1 base at J, with 4 bases in the middle. The CDR3 totals 13 residues. In nucleotides, the CDR3 is TGTGCCAGCAGCCAAGGTAGGAACACTGAAGCTTTCTTT. Translated: CASSQGRNTEAFF.